This T cell receptor (beta chain) was profiled in a study of blood T cell repertoires in COVID-19. Across the study: There were acute and convalescent COVID-19 samples, and they came from the United States, Italy and Spain.

Measured with immunoSEQ multiplex PCR; TCRdb has only the in-frame clones, and not every one. In the table there are fewer than 250,000 clones, around 84% of which are singletons. The germline gives CDR1 MDHEN, CDR2 SYDVKM. There are 15 residues in the CDR3. V lost 3 bases and J lost 8; bases outside the gene matches: 6. Categorization into cohorts depended on clinical history that participants reported. The sequencing input was PBMCs or T cells enriched from blood (not recorded which). This clonotype was sampled from a woman aged 25-40 years who had recovered from COVID-19. The chain carries TRBV28 and TRBJ1-6; 8 nucleotides agree with TRBD1. The CDR3 here is CASSFSGGAYSPLHF. CDR3 in DNA: TGTGCCAGCAGTTTTTCAGGGGGCGCTTATTCACCCCTCCACTTT.